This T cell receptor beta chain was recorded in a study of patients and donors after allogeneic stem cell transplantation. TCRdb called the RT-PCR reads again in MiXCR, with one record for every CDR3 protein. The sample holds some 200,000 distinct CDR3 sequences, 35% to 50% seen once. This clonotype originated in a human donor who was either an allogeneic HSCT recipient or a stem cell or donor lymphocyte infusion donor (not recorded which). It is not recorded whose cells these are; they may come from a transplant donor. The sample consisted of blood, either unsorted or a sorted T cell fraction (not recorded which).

The CDR3 here is CASSLSVVGRDTQYF. Written as DNA, the CDR3 is TGTGCCAGCAGTTTATCGGTGGTCGGGAGGGATACGCAGTATTTT. V is TRBV28 and J is TRBJ2-3; TRBD2 agrees at 7 bases. CDR1 MDHEN and CDR2 SYDVKM come from the germline V gene. J gave up 6 bases and V 1 base, and 7 bases lay outside the gene matches. The CDR3 is made up of 15 amino acids.